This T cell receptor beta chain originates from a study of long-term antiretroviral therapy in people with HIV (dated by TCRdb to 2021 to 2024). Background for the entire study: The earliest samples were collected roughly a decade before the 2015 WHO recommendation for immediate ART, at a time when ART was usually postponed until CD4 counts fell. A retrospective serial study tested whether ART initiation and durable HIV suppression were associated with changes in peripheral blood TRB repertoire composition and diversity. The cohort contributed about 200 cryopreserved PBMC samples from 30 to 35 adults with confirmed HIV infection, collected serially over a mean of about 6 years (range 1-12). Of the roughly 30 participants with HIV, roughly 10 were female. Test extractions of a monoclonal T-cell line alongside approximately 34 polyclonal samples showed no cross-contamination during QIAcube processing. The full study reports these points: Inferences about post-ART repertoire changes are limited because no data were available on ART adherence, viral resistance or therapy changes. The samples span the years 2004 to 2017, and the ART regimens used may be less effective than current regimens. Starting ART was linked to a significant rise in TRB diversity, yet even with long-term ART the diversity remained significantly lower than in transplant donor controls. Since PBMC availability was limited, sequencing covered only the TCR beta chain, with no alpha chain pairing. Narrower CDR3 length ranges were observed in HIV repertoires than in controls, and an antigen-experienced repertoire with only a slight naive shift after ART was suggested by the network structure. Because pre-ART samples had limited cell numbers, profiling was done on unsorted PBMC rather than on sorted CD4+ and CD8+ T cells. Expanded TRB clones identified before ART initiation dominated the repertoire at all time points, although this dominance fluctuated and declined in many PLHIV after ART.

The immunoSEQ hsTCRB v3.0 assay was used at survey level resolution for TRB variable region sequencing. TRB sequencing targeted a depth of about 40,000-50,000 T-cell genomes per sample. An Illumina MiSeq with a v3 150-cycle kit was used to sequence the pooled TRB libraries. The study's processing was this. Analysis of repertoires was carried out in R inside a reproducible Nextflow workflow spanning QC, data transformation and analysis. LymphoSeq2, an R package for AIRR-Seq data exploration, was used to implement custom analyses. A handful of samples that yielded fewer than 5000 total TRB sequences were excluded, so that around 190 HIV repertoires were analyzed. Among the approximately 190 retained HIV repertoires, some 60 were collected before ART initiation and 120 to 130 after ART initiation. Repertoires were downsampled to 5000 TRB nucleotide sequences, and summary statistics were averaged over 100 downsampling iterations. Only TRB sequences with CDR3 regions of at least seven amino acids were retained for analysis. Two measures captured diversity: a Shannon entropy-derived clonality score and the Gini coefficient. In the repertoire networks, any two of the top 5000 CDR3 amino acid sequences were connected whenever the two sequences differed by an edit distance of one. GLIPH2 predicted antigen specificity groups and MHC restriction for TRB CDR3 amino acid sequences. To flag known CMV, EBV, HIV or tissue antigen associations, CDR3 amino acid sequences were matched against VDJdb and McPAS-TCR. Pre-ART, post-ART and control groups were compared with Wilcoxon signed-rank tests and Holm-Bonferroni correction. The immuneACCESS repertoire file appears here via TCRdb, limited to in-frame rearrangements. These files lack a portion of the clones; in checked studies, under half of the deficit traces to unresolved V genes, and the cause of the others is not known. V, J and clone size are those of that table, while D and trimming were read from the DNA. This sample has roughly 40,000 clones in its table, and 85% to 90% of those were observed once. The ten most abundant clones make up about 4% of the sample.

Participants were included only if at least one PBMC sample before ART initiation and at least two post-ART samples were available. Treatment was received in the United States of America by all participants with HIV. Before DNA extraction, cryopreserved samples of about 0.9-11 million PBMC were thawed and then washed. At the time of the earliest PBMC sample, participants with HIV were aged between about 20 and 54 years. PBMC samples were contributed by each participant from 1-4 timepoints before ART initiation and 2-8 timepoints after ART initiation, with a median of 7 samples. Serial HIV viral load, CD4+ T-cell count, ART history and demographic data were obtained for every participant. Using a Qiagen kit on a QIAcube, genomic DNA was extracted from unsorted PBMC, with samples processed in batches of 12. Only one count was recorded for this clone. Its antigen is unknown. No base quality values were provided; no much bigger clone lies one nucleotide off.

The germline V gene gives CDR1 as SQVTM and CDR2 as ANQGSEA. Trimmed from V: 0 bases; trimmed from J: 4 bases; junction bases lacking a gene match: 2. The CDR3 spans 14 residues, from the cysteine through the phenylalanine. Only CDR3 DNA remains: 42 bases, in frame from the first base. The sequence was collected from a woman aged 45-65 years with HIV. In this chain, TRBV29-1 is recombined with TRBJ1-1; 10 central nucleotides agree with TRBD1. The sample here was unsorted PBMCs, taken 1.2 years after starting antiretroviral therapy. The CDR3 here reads CSVEETGGGTEAFF. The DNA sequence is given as TGCAGCGTTGAAGAGACAGGGGGCGGCACTGAAGCTTTCTTT.